Shown below are 21 T cell receptor beta chains from a single sample sequenced in a study of beta chain features in type 1 diabetes. As every portion of the isolated RNA was reverse transcribed, the sequencing read expressed TCRB transcripts. TCRdb's copy holds only in-frame clones and misses some; the assay was immunoSEQ multiplex PCR. The sample gives some 410,000 clones, 11% of which show up once; approximately 0.05% is in the top ten. The sequencing input was naive CD4+ T cells from blood. The receptors were gathered from a woman younger than 30 in good health.

This clone has only one observation. V usage is TRBV20-1 and J usage is TRBJ2-7; 9 bases are shared with TRBD1. Germline V gene sequence: CDR1 DFQATT, CDR2 SNEGSKA (reference sequence). This CDR3 spans 11 amino acids. CDR3 nucleotides: TGCAGGGCGGACAGGGGATACGAGCAGTACGTC. Protein product: CRADRGYEQYV.

This clone occurred a few times. V gene TRBV7-9 combines with J gene TRBJ2-2; 10 bases line up with TRBD2. Germline CDR1 SEHNR, CDR2 FQNEAQ (reference sequence). CDR3 length equals 16 residues. V lost 1 base, J lost 4 bases, and 3 bases stayed unmatched. The CDR3: CASSLGLAGLTGELFF. The CDR3 DNA sequence: TGTGCCAGCAGCTTAGGACTAGCGGGCCTCACCGGGGAGCTGTTTTTT. The entire variable domain, with the rest obtained from reference TRBV7-9 and TRBJ2-2, is as follows: DTGVSQNPRHKITKRGQNVTFRCDPISEHNRLYWYRQTLGQGPEFLTYFQNEAQLEKSRLLSDRFSAERPKGSFSTLEIQRTEQGDSAMYLCASSLGLAGLTGELFFGEGSRLTVL.

This clone was counted between two and nine times. This CDR3 is also generated by other DNA sequences in the sample. The CDR3 spells CSPGQGRFEQYV. In DNA, the CDR3 is TGCAGCCCAGGTCAGGGGAGGTTCGAGCAGTACGTC. This chain joins TRBV29-1 and TRBJ2-7; the D call may be TRBD1 or TRBD2 (6 bases each). Trimming took off 8 bases at V and 6 bases at J, with 17 bases between the two ends. CDR3 length: 12 residues. From germline, CDR1 is SQVTM and CDR2 ANQGSEA.

In this sample, this clone turned up a few times. The genes are TRBV7-2 and TRBJ2-5; 14 nucleotides align to TRBD2. Germline lookup yields CDR1 SGHTA and CDR2 FQGNSA. This CDR3 spans 16 amino acids. V shed 5 bases, J shed 2 bases, and the junction held 4 bases outside the gene matches. The CDR3 DNA reads as TGTGCCAGCAGCCACAGACTAGCGGGGGGGCAAGAGACCCAGTACTTC. Protein product: CASSHRLAGGQETQYF.

Concerning this clone: Germline is not matched at one junction end, which may reflect a read error. The chain joins TRBV30 to TRBJ2-5; 7 nucleotides agree with TRBD2. CDR3 length: 12 residues. The germline V gene encodes CDR1 GTSNPN and CDR2 SVGIG (reference sequence). The CDR3 nucleotides are TGTGCCCGGAGCACCGGGGGGGAGACCCAGTACTTC. This codes for CARSTGGETQYF.

V gene TRBV10-3 combines with J gene TRBJ2-1, with unresolved D. Per the germline V gene, CDR1 is ENHRY and CDR2 is SYGVKD. Trimming cost V 0 bases and J 7 bases, with 10 bases left between them. This CDR3 contains 14 residues. The CDR3 nucleotides are TGTGCCATCAGTGAGTCGACTGCTGGTAATGAGCAGTTCTTC. It translates to CAISESTAGNEQFF.

This clone was counted a few times. The chain employs TRBV10-3 and TRBJ2-3, with D possibly matching TRBD1 (6 bases). Trimming took 10 bases from V and 0 from J, leaving 14 bases between them. CDR1 is ENHRY, CDR2 SYGVKD, per germline. The CDR3 extends over 14 amino acids. The CDR3 protein is CATSQGGSTDTQYF. CDR3 in DNA: TGTGCCACTAGCCAAGGGGGTAGCACAGATACGCAGTATTTT.

This rearrangement joins TRBV2 to TRBJ2-3; the match to TRBD2 covers 11 bases. CDR1 is SNHLY and CDR2 is FYNNEI in the germline V gene. After removal of 7 bases from V and 4 bases from J, the junction contained 7 bases not matched to a gene. This CDR3 is built from 15 residues. The CDR3: CASKTSGRVSDTQYF. Here the CDR3 DNA reads TGTGCCAGCAAAACTAGCGGGAGAGTTTCAGATACGCAGTATTTT.

This clone was observed a handful of times. The V and J genes are TRBV14 and TRBJ1-1, with D hard to call. The CDR3 length is 15 residues. CDR1 is SGHDN, CDR2 FVKESK, per germline. V was cut by 0 bases and J by 1 base, with 9 bases left in between. For the CDR3, the DNA is TGTGCCAGCAGCCAAGAGAACAGAAGGAACACTGAAGCTTTCTTT. This sequence encodes CASSQENRRNTEAFF.

The chain employs TRBV2 and TRBJ2-5; TRBD1 aligns across 8 bases. CDR3 length: 16 amino acids. The germline V gene encodes CDR1 SNHLY and CDR2 FYNNEI. V dropped 10 bases and J dropped 0; count of bases not matched to a gene: 13. Here the CDR3 DNA reads TGTGCCACCGGGTTCCAGGGGGCGCGGTACCAAGAGACCCAGTACTTC. Its protein product is CATGFQGARYQETQYF.

This clone was seen more than once but under ten times. This rearrangement joins TRBV5-4 to TRBJ2-1, with 8 bases matching TRBD2. The germline V gene encodes CDR1 SGHNT and CDR2 YYREEE (reference sequence). The CDR3 consists of 15 residues. V lost 3 bases, J lost 4 bases, and 6 bases stayed unmatched. DNA of the CDR3: TGTGCCAGCAGCTCCCGCACTAGCGGATACAATGAGCAGTTCTTC. This encodes CASSSRTSGYNEQFF.

Only a few counts were recorded for this clone. J is TRBJ1-2 and V is TRBV4-1; D is uncertain. The V gene lost 0 bases and the J gene lost 1 base, with 9 bases spanning the gap. CDR3 length: 15 amino acids. Germline assignment: CDR1 MGHRA and CDR2 YSYEKL. CDR3 nucleotides: TGCGCCAGCAGCCAAGATAGTCCCCTTAACTATGGCTACACCTTC. Encoded protein: CASSQDSPLNYGYTF.

The V and J genes are TRBV7-6 and TRBJ2-7, with a possible D match to TRBD1 (5 bases). CDR3 length: 16 amino acids. Between the trimmed V and J ends, which lost 4 bases and 1 base, there was a span of 17 bases. CDR1 and CDR2 from the germline V gene are SGHVS and FNYEAQ. In nucleotides, the CDR3 is TGTGCCAGCAGCTCCAGCCTCAGGGTAGTATCCTACGAGCAGTACTTC. Its translation is CASSSSLRVVSYEQYF.

The rearrangement links TRBV28 to TRBJ2-2; D uncertain. The CDR3 contains 13 residues. Germline V gene lookup returns CDR1 MDHEN and CDR2 SYDVKM. V lost 7 bases and J lost 1, with 7 bases in between. The CDR3 is CASIKGNTGELFF. The CDR3 DNA reads TGTGCCAGCATTAAGGGGAACACCGGGGAGCTGTTTTTT.

This clone was seen more than once but under ten times. The rearrangement links TRBV6-5 to TRBJ1-5, with TRBD1 identical over 10 bases. The CDR3 sequence is 15 residues long. Germline V lookup: CDR1 MNHEY, CDR2 SVGAGI. Trimming removed 5 bases from V and 6 bases from J; junction bases left unmatched: 7. In DNA form, the CDR3 reads TGTGCCAGCAGTCCAACCGGGACAGGGGTTCAGCCCCAGCATTTT. Protein product: CASSPTGTGVQPQHF.

This clone was observed a few times. The chain is built from TRBV20-1 and TRBJ1-2; no clear D. V lost 4 bases and J lost 1, with 4 bases in between. This CDR3 comprises 11 residues. Germline-derived CDR1 and CDR2 are DFQATT and SNEGSKA (reference sequence). CDR3 amino acids: CSATFNYGYTF. Written as DNA, the CDR3 is TGCAGTGCTACCTTTAACTATGGCTACACCTTC.

A note on this clone: This sample includes further DNA sequences coding for the same CDR3. The chain carries TRBV7-2 and TRBJ2-3; D not resolved. CDR1 SGHTA and CDR2 FQGNSA come from the germline V gene. This CDR3 region has 12 residues. The V gene lost 4 bases and the J gene lost 5 bases, with 7 bases spanning the gap. The CDR3 sequence is CASSSPGDTQYF. CDR3 DNA sequence: TGTGCCAGCAGCTCGCCCGGAGATACGCAGTATTTT.

This clone was observed a few times. The chain has TRBV5-1 and TRBJ2-1; D unclear. Germline V gives CDR1 SGHRS, CDR2 YFSETQ. V lost 6 bases and J 8 bases, leaving 18 bases between the germline ends. This CDR3 is 14 amino acids long. The CDR3 DNA sequence: TGCGCCAGCATGTTCCGGTTGGGATTCTATGAGCAGTTCTTC. Amino acids: CASMFRLGFYEQFF.

CDR3 in DNA: TGTGCCAGCAGCAAACAGAGTAATGAAAAACTGTTTTTT. Its protein product is CASSKQSNEKLFF. The V and J genes are TRBV7-8 and TRBJ1-4; D is unclear. CDR1 and CDR2 (germline): SGHVS, FQNEAQ. CDR3 length equals 13 residues. V was trimmed by 5 bases and J by 4 bases, leaving 8 bases between them.

This clone was counted a few times. The same CDR3 arises from other DNA sequences in this sample as well. The chain employs TRBV7-2 and TRBJ2-5; D not resolved. The CDR3 spans 13 residues. The germline V gene has CDR1 SGHTA and CDR2 FQGNSA. Deletions cut 3 bases from V and 1 base from J, with 6 bases between. CDR3 loop: CASSLGRQETQYF. CDR3 nucleotides: TGTGCCAGCAGCTTGGGTCGCCAAGAGACCCAGTACTTC.

This clone has just a few counts. V is TRBV7-9 and J is TRBJ1-2; the match to TRBD1 covers 8 bases. V was clipped by 6 bases and J by 8 bases; unmatched bases: 2. The V gene's germline CDR1 is SEHNR and CDR2 FQNEAQ (reference sequence). CDR3 length equals 11 residues. CDR3 nucleotides: TGTGCCAGCAGACAGGGGGAAGGCTACACCTTC. This encodes CASRQGEGYTF.